This TCR beta chain derives from a study of shared clonotypes between healthy human individuals. Findings of the study overall: Naive CD4 clonotype sharing across a handful of donors was 4% to 5.5%.

Original data processing: Filtering differed because ImmunoSEQ produced junction-only sequences that carried no quality scores. Sequencing was performed with immunoSEQ multiplex PCR; in TCRdb, only in-frame clones are kept and a portion is missing. The DNA gave D and trimming, while V, J and clone size come from that table. The repertoire includes 2 million to 2.5 million clones, just under 95% of them detected once, and 0.37% sits in the top ten. About this clone: What it recognizes is unknown.

The CDR3 consists of 15 residues. Germline CDR1 and CDR2: SNHLY and FYNNEI. The germline V and J ends were trimmed by 0 bases and 5 bases, with 10 bases remaining between them. Donors were Caucasian adults residing in Nashville, Tennessee, USA. This TCR derives from a man between 18 and 29 years old in good health. Some clones in this sample may be carry-over from other donors' samples. The sample was naive CD4+ T cells from PBMCs. Described subset: CD45RA+ positively selected. The gene calls are TRBV2 and TRBJ2-2; D not certain. The CDR3 here is CASSEARLLTGELFF. DNA of the CDR3: TGTGCCAGCAGTGAAGCGCGGCTTTTGACCGGGGAGCTGTTTTTT.